This TCR beta chain was recorded in a study of PD-1 blockade in classical Hodgkin lymphoma. Whole-study context: Nivolumab 3 mg/kg was given intravenously every 2 weeks.

Data came from immunoSEQ multiplex PCR; TCRdb stores just in-frame clones and leaves some out. The sample carries about 90,000 clones, 75% to 95% recorded once. CDR1 MNHNY and CDR2 SVGAGI come from the germline V gene (reference sequence). V lost 5 bases and J lost 5; bases outside the gene matches: 6. This CDR3 spans 13 amino acids. Study-level findings and limits: Although disease activity or prior therapy may be involved, causes of the repertoire differences remain undefined.

As for this clone: Its antigen is unknown.

Indicated time point: cycle 4 day 1 (C4D1), after six to seven weeks of nivolumab. Relapse was seen in all patients after autologous stem cell transplantation, and brentuximab vedotin exposure was variable. The receptor comes from a human donor with classical Hodgkin lymphoma. This rearrangement joins TRBV6-6 to TRBJ2-7, with 7 bases matching TRBD2. Here the sequenced sample was peripheral blood mononuclear cells (PBMCs), taken before the fourth cycle of nivolumab. DNA for the CDR3: TGTGCCAGCAGTGCCTTGACTAGCAACGAGCAGTACTTC. Its translation: CASSALTSNEQYF.